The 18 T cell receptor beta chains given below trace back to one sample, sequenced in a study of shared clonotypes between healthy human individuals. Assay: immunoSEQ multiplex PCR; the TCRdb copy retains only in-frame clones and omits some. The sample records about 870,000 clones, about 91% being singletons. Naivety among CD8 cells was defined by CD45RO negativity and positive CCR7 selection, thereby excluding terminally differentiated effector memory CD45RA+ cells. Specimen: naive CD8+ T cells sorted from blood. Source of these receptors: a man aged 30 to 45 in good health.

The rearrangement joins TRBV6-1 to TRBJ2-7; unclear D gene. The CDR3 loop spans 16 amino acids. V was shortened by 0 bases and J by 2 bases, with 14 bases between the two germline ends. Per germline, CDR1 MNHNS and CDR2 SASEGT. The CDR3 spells CASSEAPDLQPYEQYF. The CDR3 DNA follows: TGTGCCAGCAGTGAAGCACCCGACCTGCAGCCCTACGAGCAGTACTTC.

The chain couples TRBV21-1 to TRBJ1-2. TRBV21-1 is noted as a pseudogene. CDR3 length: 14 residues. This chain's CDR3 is CASLARGVVYGYTF. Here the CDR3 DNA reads TGTGCCAGCTTGGCCCGAGGGGTTGTCTATGGCTACACCTTC.

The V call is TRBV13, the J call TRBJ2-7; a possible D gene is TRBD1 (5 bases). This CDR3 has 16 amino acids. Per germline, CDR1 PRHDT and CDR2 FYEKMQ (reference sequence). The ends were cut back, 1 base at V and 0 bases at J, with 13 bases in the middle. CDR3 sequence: CASSLAQGESSYEQYF. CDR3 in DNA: TGTGCCAGCAGCTTAGCTCAGGGTGAGAGCTCCTACGAGCAGTACTTC.

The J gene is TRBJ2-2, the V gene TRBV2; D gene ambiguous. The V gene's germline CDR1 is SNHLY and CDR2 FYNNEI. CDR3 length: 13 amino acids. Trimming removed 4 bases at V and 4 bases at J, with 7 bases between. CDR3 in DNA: TGTGCCAGCAGTGGAAGATTCACCGGGGAGCTGTTTTTT. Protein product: CASSGRFTGELFF.

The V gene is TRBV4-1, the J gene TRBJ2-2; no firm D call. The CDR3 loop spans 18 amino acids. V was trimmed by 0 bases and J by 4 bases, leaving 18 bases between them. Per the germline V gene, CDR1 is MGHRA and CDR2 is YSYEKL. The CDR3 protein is CASSQDPHVWGGTGELFF. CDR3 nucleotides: TGCGCCAGCAGCCAAGATCCCCATGTATGGGGTGGCACCGGGGAGCTGTTTTTT.

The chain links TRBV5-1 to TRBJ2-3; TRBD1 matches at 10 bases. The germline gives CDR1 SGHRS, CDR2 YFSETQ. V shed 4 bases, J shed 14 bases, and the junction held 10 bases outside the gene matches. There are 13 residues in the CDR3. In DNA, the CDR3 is TGCGCCAGCAGCACATCCGGGACAGGGGAACCGTATTTT. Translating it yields CASSTSGTGEPYF.

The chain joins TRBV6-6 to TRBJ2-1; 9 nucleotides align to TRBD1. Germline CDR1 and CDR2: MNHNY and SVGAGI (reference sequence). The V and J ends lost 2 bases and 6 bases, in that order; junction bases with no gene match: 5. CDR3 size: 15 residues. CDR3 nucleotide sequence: TGTGCCAGCAGTTACAGTAGACAGGGGGGCAATGAGCAGTTCTTC. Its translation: CASSYSRQGGNEQFF.

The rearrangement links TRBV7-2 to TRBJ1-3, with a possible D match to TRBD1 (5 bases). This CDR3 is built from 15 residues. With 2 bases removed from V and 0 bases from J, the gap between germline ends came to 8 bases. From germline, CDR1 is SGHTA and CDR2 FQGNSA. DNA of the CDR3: TGTGCCAGCAGCTTAAACAGGTTCTCTGGAAACACCATATATTTT. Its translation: CASSLNRFSGNTIYF.

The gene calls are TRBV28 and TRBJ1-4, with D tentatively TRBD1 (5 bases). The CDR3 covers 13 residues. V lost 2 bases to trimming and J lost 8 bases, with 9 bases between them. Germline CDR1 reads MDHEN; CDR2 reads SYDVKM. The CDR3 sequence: CASSLMGDEKLFF. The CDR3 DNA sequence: TGTGCCAGCAGTTTAATGGGGGACGAAAAACTGTTTTTT.

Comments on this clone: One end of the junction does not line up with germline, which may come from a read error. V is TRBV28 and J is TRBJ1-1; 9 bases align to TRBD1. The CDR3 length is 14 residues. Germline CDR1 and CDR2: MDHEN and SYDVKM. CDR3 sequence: CASSPGTGNSEAFF. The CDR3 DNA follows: TGTGCCAGCAGTCCCGGGACAGGGAACTCTGAAGCTTTCTTT.

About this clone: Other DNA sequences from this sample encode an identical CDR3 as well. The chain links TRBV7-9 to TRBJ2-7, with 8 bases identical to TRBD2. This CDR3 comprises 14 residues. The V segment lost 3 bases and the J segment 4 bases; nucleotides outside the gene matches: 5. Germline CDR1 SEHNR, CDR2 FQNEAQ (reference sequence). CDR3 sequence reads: CASSFSGRAYEQYF. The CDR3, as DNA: TGTGCCAGCAGCTTCTCCGGGAGGGCTTACGAGCAGTACTTC.

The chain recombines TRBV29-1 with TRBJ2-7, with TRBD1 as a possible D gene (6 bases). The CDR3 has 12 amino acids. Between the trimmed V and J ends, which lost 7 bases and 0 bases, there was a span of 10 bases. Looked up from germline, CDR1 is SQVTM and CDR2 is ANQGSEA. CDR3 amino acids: CSGTVNSYEQYF. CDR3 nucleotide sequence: TGCAGCGGGACAGTGAACTCCTACGAGCAGTACTTC.

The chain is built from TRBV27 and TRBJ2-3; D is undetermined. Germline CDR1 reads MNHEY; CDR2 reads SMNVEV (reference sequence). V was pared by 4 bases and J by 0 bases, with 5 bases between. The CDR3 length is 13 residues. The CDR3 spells CASSSTSTDTQYF. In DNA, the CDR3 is TGTGCCAGCAGTTCGACTAGCACAGATACGCAGTATTTT.

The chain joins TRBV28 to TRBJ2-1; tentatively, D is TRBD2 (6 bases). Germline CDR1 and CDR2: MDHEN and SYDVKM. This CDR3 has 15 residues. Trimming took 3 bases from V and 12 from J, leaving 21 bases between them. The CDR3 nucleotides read TGTGCCAGCAGTTTCCCCCGGGACTCTCTCATGAGGCAGTTCTTC. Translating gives CASSFPRDSLMRQFF.

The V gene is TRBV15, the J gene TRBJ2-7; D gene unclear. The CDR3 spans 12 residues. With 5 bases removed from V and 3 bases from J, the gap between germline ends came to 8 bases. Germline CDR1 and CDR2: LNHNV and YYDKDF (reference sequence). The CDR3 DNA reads TGTGCCACCAGCTTTGACCACTACGAGCAGTACTTC. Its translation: CATSFDHYEQYF.

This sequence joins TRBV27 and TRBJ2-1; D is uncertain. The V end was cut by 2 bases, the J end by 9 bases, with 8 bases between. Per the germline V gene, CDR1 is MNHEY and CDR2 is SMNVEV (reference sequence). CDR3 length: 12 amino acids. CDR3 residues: CASSLAYGEQFF. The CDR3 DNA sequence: TGTGCCAGCAGTTTAGCATACGGTGAGCAGTTCTTC.

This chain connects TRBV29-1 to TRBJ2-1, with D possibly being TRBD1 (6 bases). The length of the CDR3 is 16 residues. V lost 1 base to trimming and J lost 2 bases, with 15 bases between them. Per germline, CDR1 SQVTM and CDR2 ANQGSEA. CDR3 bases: TGCAGCGTTGAAGGGGGGAAGGGGGTCACCTACAATGAGCAGTTCTTC. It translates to CSVEGGKGVTYNEQFF.

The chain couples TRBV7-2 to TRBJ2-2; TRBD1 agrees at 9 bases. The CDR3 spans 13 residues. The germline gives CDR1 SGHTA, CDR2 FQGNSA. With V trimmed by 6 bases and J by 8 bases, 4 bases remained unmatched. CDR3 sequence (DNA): TGTGCCAGCAGACAGGGGGCAGCTGGGGAGCTGTTTTTT. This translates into CASRQGAAGELFF. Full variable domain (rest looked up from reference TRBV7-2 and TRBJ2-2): GAGVSQSPSNKVTEKGKDVELRCDPISGHTALYWYRQSLGQGLEFLIYFQGNSAPDKSGLPSDRFSAERTGGSVSTLTIQRTQQEDSAVYLCASRQGAAGELFFGEGSRLTVL.